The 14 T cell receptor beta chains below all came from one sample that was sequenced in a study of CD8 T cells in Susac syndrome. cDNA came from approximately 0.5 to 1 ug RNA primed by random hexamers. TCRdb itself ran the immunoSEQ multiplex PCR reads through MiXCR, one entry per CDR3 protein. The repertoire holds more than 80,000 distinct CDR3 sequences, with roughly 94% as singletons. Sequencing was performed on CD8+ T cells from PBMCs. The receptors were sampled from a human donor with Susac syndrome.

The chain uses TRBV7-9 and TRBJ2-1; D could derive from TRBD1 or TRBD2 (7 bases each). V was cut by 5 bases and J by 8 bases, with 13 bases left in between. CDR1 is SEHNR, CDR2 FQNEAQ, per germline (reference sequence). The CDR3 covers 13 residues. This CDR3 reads CASSQTGRDEQFF. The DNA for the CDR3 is TGTGCCAGCAGCCAGACAGGGAGGGATGAGCAGTTCTTC.

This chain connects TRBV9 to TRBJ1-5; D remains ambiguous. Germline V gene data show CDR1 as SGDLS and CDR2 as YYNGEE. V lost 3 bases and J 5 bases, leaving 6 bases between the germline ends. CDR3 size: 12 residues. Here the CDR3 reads CASSGIDQPQHF. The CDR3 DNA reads TGTGCCAGCAGCGGAATAGATCAGCCCCAGCATTTT.

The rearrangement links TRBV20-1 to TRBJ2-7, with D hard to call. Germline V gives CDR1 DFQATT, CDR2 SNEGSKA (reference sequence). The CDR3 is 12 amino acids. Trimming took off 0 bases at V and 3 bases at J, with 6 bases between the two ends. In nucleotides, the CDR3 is TGCAGTGCTAGAGAGTGGGGCTACGAGCAGTACTTC. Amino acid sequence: CSAREWGYEQYF.

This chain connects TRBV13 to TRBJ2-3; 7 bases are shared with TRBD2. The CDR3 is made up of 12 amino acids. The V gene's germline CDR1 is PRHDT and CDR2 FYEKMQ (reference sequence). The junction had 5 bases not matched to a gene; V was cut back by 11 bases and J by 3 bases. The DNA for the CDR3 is TGTGCCGGCGGACTAGGGACAGATACGCAGTATTTT. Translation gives CAGGLGTDTQYF.

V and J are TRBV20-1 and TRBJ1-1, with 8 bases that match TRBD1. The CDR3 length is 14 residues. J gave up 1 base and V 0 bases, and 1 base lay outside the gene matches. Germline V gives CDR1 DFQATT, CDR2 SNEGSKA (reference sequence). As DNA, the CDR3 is TGCAGTGCTAGAGACGGACAGGGGAACACTGAAGCTTTCTTT. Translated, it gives CSARDGQGNTEAFF.

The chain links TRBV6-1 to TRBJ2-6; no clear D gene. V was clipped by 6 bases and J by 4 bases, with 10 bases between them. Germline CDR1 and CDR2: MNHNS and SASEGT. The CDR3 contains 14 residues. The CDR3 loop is CASRVDIGANVLTF. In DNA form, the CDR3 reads TGTGCCAGCAGAGTGGATATCGGGGCCAACGTCCTGACTTTC.

The CDR3: CASSYSNRNTGELFF. CDR3 nucleotide sequence: TGTGCCAGCAGTTACTCCAACAGGAACACCGGGGAGCTGTTTTTT. The J gene is TRBJ2-2, the V gene TRBV6-2 or TRBV6-3; unclear D gene. Germline V CDR1 and CDR2: MNHEY, SVGEGT. The CDR3 is 15 residues long. Trimming took off 0 bases at V and 1 base at J, with 6 bases between the two ends.

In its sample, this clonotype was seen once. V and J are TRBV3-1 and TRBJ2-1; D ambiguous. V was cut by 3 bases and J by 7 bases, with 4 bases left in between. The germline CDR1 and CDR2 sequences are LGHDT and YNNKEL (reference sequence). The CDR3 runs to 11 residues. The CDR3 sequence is CASSQKNEQFF. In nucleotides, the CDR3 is TGTGCCAGCAGCCAGAAAAATGAGCAGTTCTTC.

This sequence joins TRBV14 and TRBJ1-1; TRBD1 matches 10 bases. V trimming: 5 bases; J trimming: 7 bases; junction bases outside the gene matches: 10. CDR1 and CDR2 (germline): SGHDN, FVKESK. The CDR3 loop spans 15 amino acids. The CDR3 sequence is CASSTRGQGVGEAFF. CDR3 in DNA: TGTGCCAGCAGCACCCGAGGACAGGGGGTGGGTGAAGCTTTCTTT. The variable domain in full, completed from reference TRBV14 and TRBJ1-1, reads EAGVTQFPSHSVIEKGQTVTLRCDPISGHDNLYWYRRVMGKEIKFLLHFVKESKQDESGMPNNRFLAERTGGTYSTLKVQPAELEDSGVYFCASSTRGQGVGEAFFGQGTRLTVV.

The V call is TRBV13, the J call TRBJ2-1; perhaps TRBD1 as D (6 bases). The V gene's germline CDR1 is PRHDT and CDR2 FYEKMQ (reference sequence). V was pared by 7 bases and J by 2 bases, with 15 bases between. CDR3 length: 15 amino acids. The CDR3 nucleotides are TGTGCCAGCACCAGGGAACAGGGAACCTACAATGAGCAGTTCTTC. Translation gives CASTREQGTYNEQFF.

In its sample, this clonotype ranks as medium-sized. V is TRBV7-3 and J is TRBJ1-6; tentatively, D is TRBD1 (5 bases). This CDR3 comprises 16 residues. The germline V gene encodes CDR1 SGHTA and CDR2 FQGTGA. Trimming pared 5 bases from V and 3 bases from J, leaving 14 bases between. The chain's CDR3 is CASSTTGTDYNSPLHF. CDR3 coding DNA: TGTGCCAGCAGCACAACCGGGACCGACTATAATTCACCCCTCCACTTT.

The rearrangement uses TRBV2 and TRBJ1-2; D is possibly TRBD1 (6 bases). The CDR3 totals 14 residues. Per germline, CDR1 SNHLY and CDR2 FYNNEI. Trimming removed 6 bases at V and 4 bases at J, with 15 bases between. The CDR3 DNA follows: TGTGCCAGCAGCCTGCCAGGGGATTCCTATGGCTACACCTTC. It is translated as CASSLPGDSYGYTF. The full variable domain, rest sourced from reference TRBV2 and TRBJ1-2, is EPEVTQTPSHQVTQMGQEVILRCVPISNHLYFYWYRQILGQKVEFLVSFYNNEISEKSEIFDDQFSVERPDGSNFTLKIRSTKLEDSAMYFCASSLPGDSYGYTFGSGTRLTVV.

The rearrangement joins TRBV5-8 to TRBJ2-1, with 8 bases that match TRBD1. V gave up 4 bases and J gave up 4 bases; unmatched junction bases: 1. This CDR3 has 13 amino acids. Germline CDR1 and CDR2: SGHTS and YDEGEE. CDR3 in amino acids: CASSRQGYNEQFF. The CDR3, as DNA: TGTGCCAGCAGCCGACAGGGGTACAATGAGCAGTTCTTC. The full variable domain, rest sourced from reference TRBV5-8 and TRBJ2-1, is EAGVTQSPTHLIKTRGQQATLRCSPISGHTSVYWYQQALGLGLQFLLWYDEGEERNRGNFPPRFSGRQFPNYSSELNVNALELEDSALYLCASSRQGYNEQFFGPGTRLTVL.

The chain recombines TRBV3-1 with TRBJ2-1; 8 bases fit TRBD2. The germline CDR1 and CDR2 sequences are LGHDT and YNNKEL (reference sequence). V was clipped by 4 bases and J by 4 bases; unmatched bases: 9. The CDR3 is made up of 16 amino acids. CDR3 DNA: TGTGCCAGCAGCCCCAGCGAGCGGGGGCCTTACAATGAGCAGTTCTTC. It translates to CASSPSERGPYNEQFF.